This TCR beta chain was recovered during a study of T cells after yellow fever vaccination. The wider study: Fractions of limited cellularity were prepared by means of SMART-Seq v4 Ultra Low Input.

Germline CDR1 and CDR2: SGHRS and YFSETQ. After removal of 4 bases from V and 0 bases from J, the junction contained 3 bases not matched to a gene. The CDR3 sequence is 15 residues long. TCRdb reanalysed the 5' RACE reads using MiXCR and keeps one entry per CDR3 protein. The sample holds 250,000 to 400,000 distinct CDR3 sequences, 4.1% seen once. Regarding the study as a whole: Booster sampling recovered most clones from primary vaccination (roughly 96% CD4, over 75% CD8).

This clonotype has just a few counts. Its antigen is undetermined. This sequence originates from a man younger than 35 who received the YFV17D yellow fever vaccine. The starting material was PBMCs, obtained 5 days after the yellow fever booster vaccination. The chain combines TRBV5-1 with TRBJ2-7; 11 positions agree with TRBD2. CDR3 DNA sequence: TGCGCCAGCAGCACGGGACTAGCGGCCTCCTACGAGCAGTACTTC. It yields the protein CASSTGLAASYEQYF.